The sequence of this T cell receptor (beta chain) was determined in a study of T cell responses to AZD1222 COVID-19 vaccine. Germline CDR1 SGDLS, CDR2 YYNGEE. This CDR3 region has 15 residues. Deletions cut 0 bases from V and 8 bases from J, with 12 bases between. Sequencing used immunoSEQ multiplex PCR; TCRdb keeps in-frame clones, though not all of them. In the table there are approximately 120,000 clones, 70% to 85% of which are singletons. General study results and limits: The study found Spike-specific TCR breadth and depth rose after two AZD1222 doses. Unmutated variant regions reportedly attract nearly half of all spike-specific TCRs. Donors, mostly white British, included more females; clonal diversity was possibly underestimated. Spike regions recognized by vaccine-associated CD4 TCRs spanned the protein, led by 160-218 and 743-854.

As concerns this clone: Antigen: not known.

The source of this sequence is an adult who received the AZD1222 COVID-19 vaccine. This chain uses TRBV9 with TRBJ1-6; D not certain. The sequencing used peripheral blood, collected 28 days after the second AZD1222 dose. In DNA form, the CDR3 reads TGTGCCAGCAGCGTAGGGGCAGGCGAGGATTCACCCCTCCACTTT. It is translated as CASSVGAGEDSPLHF.